The clone carrying this T cell receptor beta chain was observed many times. The antigen is not known. The sample is drawn from a study of read filtering for tumor transcriptome and immune sequencing. Study background: DNase treatment preceded whole-transcriptome library preparation. TCR-mapped reads were about 4 to 10.27 million with IR-seq versus about 85 to 1,300 with RNA-seq.

From germline, CDR1 is DFQATT and CDR2 SNEGSKA (reference sequence). The CDR3 is made up of 13 amino acids. V lost 5 bases, J lost 6 bases, and 15 bases lay in between. Study findings and constraints: In IR-seq, single-read clonotypes were roughly 82% of clonotypes but around 3.2% of reads. IR-seq and RNA-seq agreed better without single-read clonotypes.

From about 400 ng of RNA, a library with molecular barcoded alpha/delta and beta/gamma adaptors was made. One entry per CDR3 protein results from TCRdb running MiXCR on the reads. The data show roughly 82,000 distinct CDR3 sequences, about 12% seen once. This chain joins TRBV20-1 and TRBJ2-3; maybe TRBD1 (6 bases). Sequencing was performed on a population of CD138-negative cells sorted from bone marrow. The sequence was collected from a donor aged 40 or older with multiple myeloma. CDR3 sequence: CSAYREYDDTQYF. In nucleotides, the CDR3 is TGCAGTGCTTACAGGGAGTACGACGATACGCAGTATTTT.